The 11 T cell receptor beta chains in this list originate from one sample, sequenced in a study of blood T cell repertoires in COVID-19. Using immunoSEQ multiplex PCR, the repertoire was profiled, and TCRdb retains in-frame clones only, with some absent. The profile shows over 140,000 clones, roughly four fifths of them singletons. The sample comprised peripheral blood. All receptors derive from a woman in her fifties or sixties with acute or convalescent COVID-19.

As concerns this clone: Additional DNA sequences in this sample encode the identical CDR3. The V gene is TRBV9, the J gene TRBJ2-7; tentatively, D is TRBD1 (5 bases). V dropped 0 bases and J dropped 3 bases, with 10 bases sitting between them. Germline V gene data show CDR1 as SGDLS and CDR2 as YYNGEE. This CDR3 spans 14 amino acids. This CDR3 reads CASSVGAGNYEQYF. As DNA, the CDR3 is TGTGCCAGCAGCGTAGGGGCAGGGAACTACGAGCAGTACTTC.

The chain is built from TRBV28 and TRBJ1-6; 12 positions agree with TRBD1. CDR1 MDHEN and CDR2 SYDVKM come from the germline V gene. J gave up 10 bases and V 1 base, and 8 bases lay outside the gene matches. This CDR3 spans 17 amino acids. The CDR3 sequence is CASSLLRGQGANSPLHF. The CDR3, as DNA: TGTGCCAGCAGTTTATTACGGGGACAGGGGGCAAACTCACCCCTCCACTTT.

The chain joins TRBV5-1 to TRBJ1-4, with 8 nucleotides matching TRBD1. CDR3 length: 15 residues. Germline V CDR1 and CDR2: SGHRS, YFSETQ. J gave up 6 bases and V 3 bases, and 7 bases lay outside the gene matches. The CDR3, as DNA: TGCGCCAGCAGCTCAGGGGGCACGTCATATGAAAAACTGTTTTTT. This encodes CASSSGGTSYEKLFF.

This sequence joins TRBV28 and TRBJ1-2; tentatively, D is TRBD1 (6 bases). Germline loops: CDR1 MDHEN, CDR2 SYDVKM. The V gene lost 7 bases and the J gene lost 4 bases, with 19 bases spanning the gap. This CDR3 contains 15 residues. CDR3 loop: CASNPQGALGYGYTF. The CDR3 DNA reads TGTGCCAGCAACCCACAGGGTGCTCTAGGCTATGGCTACACCTTC.

CDR3: CASSSGGAGSSNQPQHF. CDR3 DNA sequence: TGTGCCAGCAGTTCCGGGGGGGCGGGGAGTAGCAATCAGCCCCAGCATTTT. This chain joins TRBV28 and TRBJ1-5; weak D call: TRBD1 (6 bases). The CDR3 sequence is 17 residues long. Germline CDR1 and CDR2: MDHEN and SYDVKM. V dropped 4 bases and J dropped 0 bases, with 16 bases sitting between them.

The sample holds a few counts of this clone. The chain employs TRBV18 and TRBJ1-6, with D perhaps TRBD1 (5 bases). This CDR3 is built from 14 residues. Between the trimmed V and J ends, which lost 1 base and 8 bases, there was a span of 9 bases. CDR1 and CDR2 (germline): KGHSH, LQKENI. The CDR3: CASSPQGKDSPLHF. As DNA, the CDR3 is TGTGCCAGCTCACCACAGGGGAAAGATTCACCCCTCCACTTT.

The V call is TRBV7-9, the J call TRBJ2-5, with 7 bases lining up with TRBD2. The CDR3 spans 15 residues. The germline gives CDR1 SEHNR, CDR2 FQNEAQ (reference sequence). Unmatched junction bases numbered 6, after V lost 4 bases and J lost 1 base. DNA of the CDR3: TGTGCCAGCAGCTGGGGGAGGGGTCTCCAAGAGACCCAGTACTTC. It yields the protein CASSWGRGLQETQYF.

The chain has TRBV4-1 and TRBJ1-5; weak D call: TRBD1 (5 bases). The V gene's germline CDR1 is MGHRA and CDR2 YSYEKL. The CDR3 consists of 16 residues. Trimming stripped 4 bases from V and 1 base from J, with 14 bases between. The CDR3 DNA reads as TGCGCCAGCAGCCCCGTAGGCAGGGCGAGCAATCAGCCCCAGCATTTT. Encoded protein: CASSPVGRASNQPQHF.

The V call is TRBV10-1, the J call TRBJ2-7, with a tentative D call TRBD2 (5 bases). CDR3 size: 14 residues. The germline V and J ends were trimmed by 10 bases and 0 bases, with 16 bases remaining between them. Germline CDR1 is WNHNN and CDR2 is SYGVQD (reference sequence). The CDR3 sequence: CATHLRLFSYEQYF. The CDR3 DNA reads TGCGCCACCCATTTGCGACTATTCTCCTACGAGCAGTACTTC.

J is TRBJ2-7 and V is TRBV13; 15 bases are a match to TRBD2. Trimming took 2 bases from V and 2 from J; bases not matched to a gene: 19. Germline assignment: CDR1 PRHDT and CDR2 FYEKMQ (reference sequence). The CDR3 is 22 residues long. The chain's CDR3 is CASSLFGFDGTSGRLTTYEQYF. The CDR3 DNA reads as TGTGCCAGCAGCTTATTTGGGTTCGATGGGACTAGCGGGAGGCTGACTACCTACGAGCAGTACTTC.

In regard to this clone: Other DNA variants within this sample encode the same CDR3. The genes are TRBV28 and TRBJ2-7; TRBD2 matches 9 bases. The J segment lost 4 bases and the V segment lost 5 bases, leaving 6 bases of the junction unmatched. The CDR3 spans 14 residues. CDR1 is MDHEN, CDR2 SYDVKM, per germline. The CDR3 loop is CASSLSGSGYEQYF. Here the CDR3 DNA reads TGTGCCAGCAGTCTTAGCGGGAGTGGGTACGAGCAGTACTTC. The variable domain in full, completed from reference TRBV28 and TRBJ2-7, reads DVKVTQSSRYLVKRTGEKVFLECVQDMDHENMFWYRQDPGLGLRLIYFSYDVKMKEKGDIPEGYSVSREKKERFSLILESASTNQTSMYLCASSLSGSGYEQYFGPGTRLTVT.